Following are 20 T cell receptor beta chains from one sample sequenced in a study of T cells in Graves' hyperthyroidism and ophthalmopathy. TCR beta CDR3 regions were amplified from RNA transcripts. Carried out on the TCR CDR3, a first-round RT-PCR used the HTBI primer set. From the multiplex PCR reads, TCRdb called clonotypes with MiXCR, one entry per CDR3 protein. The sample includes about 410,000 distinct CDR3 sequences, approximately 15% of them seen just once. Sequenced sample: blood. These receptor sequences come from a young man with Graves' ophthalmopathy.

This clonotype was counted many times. CDR3 sequence (DNA): TGTGCCAGCAGCCCCACAGGGGGCTCCTACGAGCAGTACTTC. The encoded protein is CASSPTGGSYEQYF. V is TRBV27 and J is TRBJ2-7; 8 bases fit TRBD1. Germline V gives CDR1 MNHEY, CDR2 SMNVEV (reference sequence). With 6 bases clipped from V and 0 bases from J, the junction kept 4 bases outside the gene matches. The CDR3 spans 14 residues.

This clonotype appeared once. In DNA form, the CDR3 reads TGTGCCAGCAGTACTGCGAGCGGGGATGGAGAGACCCAGTACTTC. Protein product: CASSTASGDGETQYF. The V and J genes are TRBV6-5 and TRBJ2-5, with 7 bases matching TRBD2. The CDR3 extends over 15 amino acids. Germline lookup yields CDR1 MNHEY and CDR2 SVGAGI. The V gene end was trimmed by 5 bases and the J gene end by 4 bases; junction bases not matched to a gene: 10.

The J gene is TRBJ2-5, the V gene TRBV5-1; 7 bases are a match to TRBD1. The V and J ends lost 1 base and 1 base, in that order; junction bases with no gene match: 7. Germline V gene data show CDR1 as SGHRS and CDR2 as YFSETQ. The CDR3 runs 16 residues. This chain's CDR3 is CASSLSPGTVQETQYF. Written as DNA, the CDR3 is TGCGCCAGCAGCTTGTCCCCCGGGACAGTCCAAGAGACCCAGTACTTC.

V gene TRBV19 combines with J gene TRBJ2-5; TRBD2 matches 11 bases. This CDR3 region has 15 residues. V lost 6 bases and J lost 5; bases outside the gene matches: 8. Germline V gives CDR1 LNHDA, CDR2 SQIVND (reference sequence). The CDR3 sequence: CASSLAGGLGETQYF. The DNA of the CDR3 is TGTGCCAGTAGCCTAGCGGGAGGACTTGGGGAGACCCAGTACTTC.

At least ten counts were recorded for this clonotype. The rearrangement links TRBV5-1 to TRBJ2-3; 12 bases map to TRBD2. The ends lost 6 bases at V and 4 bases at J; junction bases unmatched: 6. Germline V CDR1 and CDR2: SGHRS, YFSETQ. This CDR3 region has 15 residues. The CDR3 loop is CASTPTSGRADTQYF. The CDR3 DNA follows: TGCGCCAGCACCCCGACTAGCGGGAGAGCAGATACGCAGTATTTT.

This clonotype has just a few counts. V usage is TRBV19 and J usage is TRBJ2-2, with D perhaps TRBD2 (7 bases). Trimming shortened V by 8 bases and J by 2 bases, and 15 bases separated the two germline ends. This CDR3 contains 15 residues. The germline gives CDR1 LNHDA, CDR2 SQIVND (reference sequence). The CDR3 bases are TGTGCCAGTCTTCGGGGGGCGCTAAACACCGGGGAGCTGTTTTTT. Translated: CASLRGALNTGELFF.

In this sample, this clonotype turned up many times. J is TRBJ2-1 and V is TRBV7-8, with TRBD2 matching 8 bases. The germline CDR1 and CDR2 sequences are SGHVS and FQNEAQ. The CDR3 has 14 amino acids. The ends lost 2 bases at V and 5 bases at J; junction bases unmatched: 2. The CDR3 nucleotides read TGTGCCAGCAGCTTATACGGGAGGGACAATGAGCAGTTCTTC. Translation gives CASSLYGRDNEQFF. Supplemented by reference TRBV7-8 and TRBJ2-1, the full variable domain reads GAGVSQSPRYKVAKRGQDVALRCDPISGHVSLFWYQQALGQGPEFLTYFQNEAQLDKSGLPSDRFFAERPEGSVSTLKIQRTQQEDSAVYLCASSLYGRDNEQFFGPGTRLTVL.

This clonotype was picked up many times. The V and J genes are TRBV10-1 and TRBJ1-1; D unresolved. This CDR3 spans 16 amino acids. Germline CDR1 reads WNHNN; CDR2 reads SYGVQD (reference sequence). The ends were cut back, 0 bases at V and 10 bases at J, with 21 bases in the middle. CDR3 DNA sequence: TGCGCCAGCAGTGAGTCGGAGTTTGGGCAGGTCCAAGGAGCTTTCTTT. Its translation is CASSESEFGQVQGAFF.

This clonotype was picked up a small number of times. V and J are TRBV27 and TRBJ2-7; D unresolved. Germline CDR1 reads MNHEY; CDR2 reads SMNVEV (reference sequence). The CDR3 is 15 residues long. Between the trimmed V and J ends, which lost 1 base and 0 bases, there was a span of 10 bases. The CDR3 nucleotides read TGTGCCAGCAGTTTATGGGCGGCGAACTCCTACGAGCAGTACTTC. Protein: CASSLWAANSYEQYF.

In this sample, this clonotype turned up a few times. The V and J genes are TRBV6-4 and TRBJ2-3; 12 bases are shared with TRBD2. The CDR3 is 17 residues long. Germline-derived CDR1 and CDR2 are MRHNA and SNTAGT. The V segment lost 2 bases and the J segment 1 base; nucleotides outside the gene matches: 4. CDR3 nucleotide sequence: TGTGCCAGCAGTGACGAGCCTAGCGGGGGGGGCACAGATACGCAGTATTTT. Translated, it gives CASSDEPSGGGTDTQYF.

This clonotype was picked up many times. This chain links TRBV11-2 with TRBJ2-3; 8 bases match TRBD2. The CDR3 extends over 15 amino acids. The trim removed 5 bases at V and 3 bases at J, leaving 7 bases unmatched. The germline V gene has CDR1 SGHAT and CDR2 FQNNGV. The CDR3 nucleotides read TGTGCCAGCAGCCCCCGGAGACTAGCGACAGATACGCAGTATTTT. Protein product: CASSPRRLATDTQYF.

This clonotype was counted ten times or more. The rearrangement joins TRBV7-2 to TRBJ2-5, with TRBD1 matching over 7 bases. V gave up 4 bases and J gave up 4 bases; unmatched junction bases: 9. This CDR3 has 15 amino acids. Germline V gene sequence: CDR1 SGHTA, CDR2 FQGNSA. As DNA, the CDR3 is TGTGCCAGCAGCTGGGGACAGATAGTATCAGAGACCCAGTACTTC. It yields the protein CASSWGQIVSETQYF. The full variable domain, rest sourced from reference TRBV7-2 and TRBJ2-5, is GAGVSQSPSNKVTEKGKDVELRCDPISGHTALYWYRQSLGQGLEFLIYFQGNSAPDKSGLPSDRFSAERTGGSVSTLTIQRTQQEDSAVYLCASSWGQIVSETQYFGPGTRLLVL.

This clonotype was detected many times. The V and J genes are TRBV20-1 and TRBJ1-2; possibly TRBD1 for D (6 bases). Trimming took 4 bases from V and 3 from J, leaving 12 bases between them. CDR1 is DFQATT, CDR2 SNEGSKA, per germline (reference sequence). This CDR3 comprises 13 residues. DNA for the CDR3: TGCAGTGCTACCCCAGGGGCTGACTATGGCTACACCTTC. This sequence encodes CSATPGADYGYTF.

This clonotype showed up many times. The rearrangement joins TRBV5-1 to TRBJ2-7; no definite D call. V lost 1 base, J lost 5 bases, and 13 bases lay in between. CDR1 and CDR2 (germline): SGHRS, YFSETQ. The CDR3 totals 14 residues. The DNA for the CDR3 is TGCGCCAGCAGCTTGTCCGGGCACCCCCACGAGCAGTACTTC. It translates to CASSLSGHPHEQYF.

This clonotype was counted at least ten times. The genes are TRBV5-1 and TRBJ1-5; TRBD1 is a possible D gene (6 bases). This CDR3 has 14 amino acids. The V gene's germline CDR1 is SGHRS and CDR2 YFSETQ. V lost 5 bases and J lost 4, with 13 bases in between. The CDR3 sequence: CASSEQGGNQPQHF. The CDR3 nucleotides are TGCGCCAGCAGTGAACAGGGTGGTAATCAGCCCCAGCATTTT.

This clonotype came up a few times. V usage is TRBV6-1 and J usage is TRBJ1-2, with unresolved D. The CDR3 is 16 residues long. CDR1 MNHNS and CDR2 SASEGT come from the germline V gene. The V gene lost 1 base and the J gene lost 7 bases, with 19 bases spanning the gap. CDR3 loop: CASSEGTAEYLFGYTF. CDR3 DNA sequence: TGTGCCAGCAGTGAAGGCACTGCGGAGTATCTATTTGGCTACACCTTC.

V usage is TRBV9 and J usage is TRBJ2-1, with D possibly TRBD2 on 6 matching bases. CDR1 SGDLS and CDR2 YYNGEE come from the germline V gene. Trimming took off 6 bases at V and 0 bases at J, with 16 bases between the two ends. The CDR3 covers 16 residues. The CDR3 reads CASNALAPSSYNEQFF. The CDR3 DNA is TGTGCCAGCAACGCTCTAGCGCCGAGCTCCTACAATGAGCAGTTCTTC.

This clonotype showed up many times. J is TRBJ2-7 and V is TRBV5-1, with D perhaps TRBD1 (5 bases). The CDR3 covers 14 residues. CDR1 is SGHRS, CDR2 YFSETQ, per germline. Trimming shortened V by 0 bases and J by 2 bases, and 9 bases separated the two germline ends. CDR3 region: CASSLEGAPYEQYF. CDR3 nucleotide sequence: TGCGCCAGCAGCTTGGAAGGGGCTCCCTACGAGCAGTACTTC.

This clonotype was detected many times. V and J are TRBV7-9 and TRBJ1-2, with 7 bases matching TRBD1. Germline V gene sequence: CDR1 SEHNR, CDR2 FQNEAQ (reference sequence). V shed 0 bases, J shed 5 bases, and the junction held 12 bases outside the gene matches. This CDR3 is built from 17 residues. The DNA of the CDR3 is TGTGCCAGCAGCTTAGCGCGAGGTCGGGACAGTGATTATGGCTACACCTTC. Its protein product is CASSLARGRDSDYGYTF.

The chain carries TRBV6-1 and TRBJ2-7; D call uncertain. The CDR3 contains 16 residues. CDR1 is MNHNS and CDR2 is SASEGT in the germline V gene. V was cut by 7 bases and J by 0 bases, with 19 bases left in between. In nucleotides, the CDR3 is TGTGCCAGCACCCCTATGCCCGTCGCGAGCTCCTACGAGCAGTACTTC. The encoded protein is CASTPMPVASSYEQYF.